This TCR beta chain was found in a study of T cells in Graves' hyperthyroidism and ophthalmopathy. RNA transcripts yielded amplified TCR beta CDR3 regions. The HTBI primer set drove a first-round RT-PCR of the TCR CDR3. TCRdb recomputed calls from the multiplex PCR reads with MiXCR, one row per CDR3 protein. The sample includes roughly 710,000 distinct CDR3 sequences, around a third seen only once; the top ten take less than 40%. At least ten counts were recorded for this clonotype. Germline V CDR1 and CDR2: SGHDN, FVKESK. Trimming stripped 1 base from V and 10 bases from J, with 11 bases between. CDR3 size: 14 residues.

Sequenced input: blood. The V gene is TRBV14, the J gene TRBJ1-6; the D is unclear. This clonotype originated in a woman in her thirties or forties with Graves' hyperthyroidism. CDR3 DNA: TGTGCCAGCAGCCAAGGGTCGGAGGGATCACCCCTCCACTTT. Its protein is CASSQGSEGSPLHF.